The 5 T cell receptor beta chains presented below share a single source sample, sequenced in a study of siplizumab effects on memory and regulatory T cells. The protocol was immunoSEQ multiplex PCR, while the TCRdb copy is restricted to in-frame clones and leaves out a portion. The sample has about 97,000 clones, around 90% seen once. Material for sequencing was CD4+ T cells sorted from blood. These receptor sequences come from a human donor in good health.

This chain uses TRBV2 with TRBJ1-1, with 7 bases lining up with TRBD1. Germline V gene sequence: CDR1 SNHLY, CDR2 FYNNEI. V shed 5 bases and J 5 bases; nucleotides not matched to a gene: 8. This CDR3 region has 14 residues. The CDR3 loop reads CASSSYRGSTEAFF. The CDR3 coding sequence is TGTGCCAGCAGTTCCTACAGGGGCTCGACTGAAGCTTTCTTT.

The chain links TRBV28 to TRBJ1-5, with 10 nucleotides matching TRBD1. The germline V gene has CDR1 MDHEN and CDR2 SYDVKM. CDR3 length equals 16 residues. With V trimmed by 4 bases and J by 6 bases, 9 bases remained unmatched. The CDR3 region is CASSSRDRGLFQPQHF. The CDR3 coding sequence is TGTGCCAGCAGTTCTAGGGACAGGGGTCTTTTTCAGCCCCAGCATTTT.

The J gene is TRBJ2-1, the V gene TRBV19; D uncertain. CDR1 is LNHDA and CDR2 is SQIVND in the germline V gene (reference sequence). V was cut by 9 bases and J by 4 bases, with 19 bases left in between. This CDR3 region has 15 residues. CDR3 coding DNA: TGTGCCAGCCGTTCTGAGGACCTCTTATACAATGAGCAGTTCTTC. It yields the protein CASRSEDLLYNEQFF. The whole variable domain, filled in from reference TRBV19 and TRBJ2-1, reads DGGITQSPKYLFRKEGQNVTLSCEQNLNHDAMYWYRQDPGQGLRLIYYSQIVNDFQKGDIAEGYSVSREKKESFPLTVTSAQKNPTAFYLCASRSEDLLYNEQFFGPGTRLTVL.

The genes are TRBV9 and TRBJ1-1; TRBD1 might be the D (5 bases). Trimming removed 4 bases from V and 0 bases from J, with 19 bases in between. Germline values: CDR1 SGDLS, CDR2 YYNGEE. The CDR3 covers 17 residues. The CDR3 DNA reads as TGTGCCAGCAGCCCCTGGCGGGGGTATGATATGAACACTGAAGCTTTCTTT. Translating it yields CASSPWRGYDMNTEAFF.

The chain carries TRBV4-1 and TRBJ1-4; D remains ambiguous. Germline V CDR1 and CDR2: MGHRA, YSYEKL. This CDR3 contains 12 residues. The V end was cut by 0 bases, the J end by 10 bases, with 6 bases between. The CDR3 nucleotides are TGCGCCAGCAGCCAAGATACCCGAAAACTGTTTTTT. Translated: CASSQDTRKLFF.